This TCR beta chain was sequenced during a study of CD8+ T cells in alopecia areata. Reverse transcribed after extraction, RNA yielded cDNA as the sequencing template. TCRdb's table, derived via immunoSEQ multiplex PCR, lists solely in-frame clones and lacks some. This table has 110,000 or so clones, 58% appearing once. Described treatment: oral pan-JAK inhibitor, 5-10 mg twice daily. CDR3 length: 15 residues. Germline CDR1 reads SGDLS; CDR2 reads YYNGEE. V lost 4 bases, J lost 6 bases, and 16 bases lay in between. Broader study findings: Tissue-resident alphabeta T cells belonging to normal skin likewise get sequenced within scalp specimens.

Details on this clone: Its antigen is not identified.

The rearrangement uses TRBV9 and TRBJ1-4; the D gene is possibly TRBD1 (5 bases). The sequencing used CD8+ T cells sorted from blood, collected at week 4, from a patient treated with tofacitinib. The clonotype comes from a human donor with alopecia areata. CDR3 sequence: CASSLGGAQDEKLFF. Written as DNA, the CDR3 is TGTGCCAGCAGCCTTGGAGGGGCTCAGGATGAAAAACTGTTTTTT.